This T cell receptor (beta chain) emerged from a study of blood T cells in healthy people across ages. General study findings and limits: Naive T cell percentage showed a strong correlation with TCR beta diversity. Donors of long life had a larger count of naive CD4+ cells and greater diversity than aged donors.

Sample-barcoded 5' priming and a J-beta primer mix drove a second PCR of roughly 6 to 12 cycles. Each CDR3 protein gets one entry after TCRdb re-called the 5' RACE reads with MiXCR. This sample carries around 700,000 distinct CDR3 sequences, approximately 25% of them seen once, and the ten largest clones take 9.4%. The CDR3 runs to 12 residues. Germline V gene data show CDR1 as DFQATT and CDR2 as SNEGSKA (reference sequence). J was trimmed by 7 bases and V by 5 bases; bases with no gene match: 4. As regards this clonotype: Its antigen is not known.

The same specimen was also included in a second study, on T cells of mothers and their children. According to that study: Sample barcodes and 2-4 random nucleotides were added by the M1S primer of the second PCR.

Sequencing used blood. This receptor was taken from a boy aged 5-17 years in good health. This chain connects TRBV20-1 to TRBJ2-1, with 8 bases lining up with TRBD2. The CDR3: CSAYTSGNEQFF. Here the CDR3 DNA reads TGCAGTGCTTATACTAGCGGTAATGAGCAGTTCTTC.